This T cell receptor (beta chain) was recovered during a study of T cells after yellow fever vaccination. Points from the study as a whole: Clonotype sharing between CD4 and CD8 compartments was small. FACS-sorted repertoires could contain abundant clonotypes contaminating from the bulk population. A weaker but faster secondary response was observed, peaking on day 5 versus 15.

The CDR3 totals 16 residues. Germline values: CDR1 SGHRS, CDR2 YFSETQ. V was trimmed by 1 base and J by 3 bases, leaving 14 bases between them. Note on this clonotype: Its cognate antigen is unknown.

In TCRdb, the 5' RACE reads were re-called with MiXCR into one record per CDR3 protein. Of 250,000 to 400,000 distinct CDR3 sequences listed, around 4.4% were seen once; the top ten hold just under 20%. The chain employs TRBV5-1 and TRBJ1-5; no definite D call. The material was PBMCs, obtained 15 days after the yellow fever booster vaccination. This clonotype originated in a man younger than 35 who received the YFV17D yellow fever vaccine. CDR3 residues: CASSLNRGRVNQPQHF. CDR3 DNA sequence: TGCGCCAGCAGCTTGAATAGAGGAAGGGTCAATCAGCCCCAGCATTTT.